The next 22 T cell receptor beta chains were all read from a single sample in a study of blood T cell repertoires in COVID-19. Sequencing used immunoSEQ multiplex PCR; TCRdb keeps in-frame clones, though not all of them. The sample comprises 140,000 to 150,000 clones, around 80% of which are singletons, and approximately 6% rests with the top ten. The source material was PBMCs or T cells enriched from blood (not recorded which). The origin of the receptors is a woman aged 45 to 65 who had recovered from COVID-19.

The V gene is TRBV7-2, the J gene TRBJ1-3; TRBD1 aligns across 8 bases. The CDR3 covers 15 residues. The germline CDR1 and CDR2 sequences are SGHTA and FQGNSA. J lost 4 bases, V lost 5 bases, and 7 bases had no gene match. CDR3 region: CASSRRTGIGNTIYF. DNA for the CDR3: TGTGCCAGCAGCCGTCGGACAGGGATCGGAAACACCATATATTTT.

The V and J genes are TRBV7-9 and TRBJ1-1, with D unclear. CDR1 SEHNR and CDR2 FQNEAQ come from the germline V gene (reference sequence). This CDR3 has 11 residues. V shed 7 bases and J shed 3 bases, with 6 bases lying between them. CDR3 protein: CASTIDTEAFF. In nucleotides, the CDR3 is TGTGCCAGCACTATCGACACTGAAGCTTTCTTT.

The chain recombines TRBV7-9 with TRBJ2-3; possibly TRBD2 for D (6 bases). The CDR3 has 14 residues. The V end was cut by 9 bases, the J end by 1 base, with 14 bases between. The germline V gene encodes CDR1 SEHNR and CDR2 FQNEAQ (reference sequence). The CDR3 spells CASYRDSRTDTQYF. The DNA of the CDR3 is TGTGCCAGTTACCGGGACTCTCGCACAGATACGCAGTATTTT.

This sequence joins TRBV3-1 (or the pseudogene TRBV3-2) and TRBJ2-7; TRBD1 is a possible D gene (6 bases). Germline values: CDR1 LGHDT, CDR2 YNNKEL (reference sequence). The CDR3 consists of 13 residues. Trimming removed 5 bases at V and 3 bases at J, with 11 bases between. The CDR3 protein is CASSSDRSYEQYF. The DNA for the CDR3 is TGTGCCAGCAGCTCCGACAGGAGCTACGAGCAGTACTTC.

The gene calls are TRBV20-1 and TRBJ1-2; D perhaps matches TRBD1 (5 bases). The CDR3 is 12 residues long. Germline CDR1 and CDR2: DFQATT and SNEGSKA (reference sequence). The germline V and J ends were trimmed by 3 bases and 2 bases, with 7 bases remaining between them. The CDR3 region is CSASAGNYGYTF. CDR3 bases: TGCAGTGCTAGTGCAGGGAACTATGGCTACACCTTC.

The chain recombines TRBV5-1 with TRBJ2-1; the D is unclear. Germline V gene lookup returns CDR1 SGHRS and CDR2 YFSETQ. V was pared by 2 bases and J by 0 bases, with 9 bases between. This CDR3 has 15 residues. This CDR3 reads CASSFRGLSYNEQFF. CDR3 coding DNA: TGCGCCAGCAGCTTCCGAGGCCTCTCCTACAATGAGCAGTTCTTC.

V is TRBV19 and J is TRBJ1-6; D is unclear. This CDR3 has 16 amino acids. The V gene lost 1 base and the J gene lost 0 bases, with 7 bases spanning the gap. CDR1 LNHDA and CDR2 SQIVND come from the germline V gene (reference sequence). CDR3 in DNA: TGTGCCAGTAGTATAGTTGGCACCTCCTATAATTCACCCCTCCACTTT. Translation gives CASSIVGTSYNSPLHF.

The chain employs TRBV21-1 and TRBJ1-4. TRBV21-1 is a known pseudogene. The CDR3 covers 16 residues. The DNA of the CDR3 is TGTGCCAGCAGCACCCCCTGCGGGGGCGGGGTTGAAAAACTGTTTTTT. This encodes CASSTPCGGGVEKLFF.

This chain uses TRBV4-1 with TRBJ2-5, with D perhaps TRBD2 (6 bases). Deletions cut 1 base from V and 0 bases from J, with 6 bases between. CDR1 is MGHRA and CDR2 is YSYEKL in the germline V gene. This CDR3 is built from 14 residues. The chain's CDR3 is CASSQGDYQETQYF. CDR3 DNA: TGCGCCAGCAGCCAAGGGGACTACCAAGAGACCCAGTACTTC.

In DNA form, the CDR3 reads TGTGCCAGCGTGGCAGGGCTTGGGTACGAGCAGTACTTC. Translated, it gives CASVAGLGYEQYF. This sequence joins TRBV18 and TRBJ2-7, with a possible D match to TRBD1 (5 bases). The CDR3 has 13 residues. Germline V gives CDR1 KGHSH, CDR2 LQKENI. V dropped 8 bases and J dropped 4 bases, with 15 bases sitting between them.

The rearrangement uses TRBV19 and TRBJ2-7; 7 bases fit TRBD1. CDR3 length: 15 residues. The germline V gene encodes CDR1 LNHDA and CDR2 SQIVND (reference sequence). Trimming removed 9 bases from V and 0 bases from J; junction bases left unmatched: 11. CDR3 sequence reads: CASAIGQESSYEQYF. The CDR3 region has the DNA TGTGCCAGCGCAATCGGACAGGAGAGCTCCTACGAGCAGTACTTC.

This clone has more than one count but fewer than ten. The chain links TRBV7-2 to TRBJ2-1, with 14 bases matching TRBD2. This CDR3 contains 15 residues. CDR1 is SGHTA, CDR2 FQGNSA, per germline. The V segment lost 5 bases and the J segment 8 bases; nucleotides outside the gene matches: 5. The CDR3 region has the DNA TGTGCCAGCAGCCAACGACTAGCGGGGGGGCATGAGCAGTTCTTC. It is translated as CASSQRLAGGHEQFF.

The CDR3 loop is CASSHIAQGREKLFF. CDR3 nucleotide sequence: TGCGCCAGCAGCCACATCGCACAGGGGCGTGAAAAACTGTTTTTT. The chain uses TRBV4-1 and TRBJ1-4; the match to TRBD1 covers 7 bases. Unmatched junction bases numbered 8, after V lost 3 bases and J lost 7 bases. The V gene's germline CDR1 is MGHRA and CDR2 YSYEKL. The CDR3 is 15 residues long.

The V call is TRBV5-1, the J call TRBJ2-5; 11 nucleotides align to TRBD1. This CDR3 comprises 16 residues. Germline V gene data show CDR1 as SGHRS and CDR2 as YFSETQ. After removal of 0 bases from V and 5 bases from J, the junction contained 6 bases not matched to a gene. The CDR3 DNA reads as TGCGCCAGCAGCTTGGCCGGGACAGGGGGATCGGAGACCCAGTACTTC. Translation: CASSLAGTGGSETQYF.

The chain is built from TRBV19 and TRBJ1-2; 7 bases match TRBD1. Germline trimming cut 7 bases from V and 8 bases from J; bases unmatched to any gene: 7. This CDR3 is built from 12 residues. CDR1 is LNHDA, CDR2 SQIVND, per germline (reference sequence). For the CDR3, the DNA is TGTGCCAGTACCGACAGGGAAGGCGGCTACACCTTC. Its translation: CASTDREGGYTF.

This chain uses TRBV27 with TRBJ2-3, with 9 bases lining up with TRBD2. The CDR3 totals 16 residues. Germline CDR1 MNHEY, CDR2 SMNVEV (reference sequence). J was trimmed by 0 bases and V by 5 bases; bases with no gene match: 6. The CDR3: CASSVSGGASTDTQYF. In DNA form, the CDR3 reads TGTGCCAGCAGTGTTAGCGGGGGAGCAAGCACAGATACGCAGTATTTT.

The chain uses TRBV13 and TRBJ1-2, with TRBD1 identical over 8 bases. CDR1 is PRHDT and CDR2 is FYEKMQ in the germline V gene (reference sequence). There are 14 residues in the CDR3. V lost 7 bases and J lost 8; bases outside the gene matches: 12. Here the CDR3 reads CASTYTQGANGYTF. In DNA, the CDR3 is TGTGCCAGCACCTATACTCAGGGGGCTAACGGCTACACCTTC. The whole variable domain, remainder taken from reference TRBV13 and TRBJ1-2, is AAGVIQSPRHLIKEKRETATLKCYPIPRHDTVYWYQQGPGQDPQFLISFYEKMQSDKGSIPDRFSAQQFSDYHSELNMSSLELGDSALYFCASTYTQGANGYTFGSGTRLTVV.

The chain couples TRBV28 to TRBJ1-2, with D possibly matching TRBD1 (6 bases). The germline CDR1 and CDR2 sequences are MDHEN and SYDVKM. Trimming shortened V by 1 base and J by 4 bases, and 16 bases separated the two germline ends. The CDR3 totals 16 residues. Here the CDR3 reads CASSLFLRTVSYGYTF. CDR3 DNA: TGTGCCAGCAGTTTATTCCTAAGGACAGTGAGCTATGGCTACACCTTC.

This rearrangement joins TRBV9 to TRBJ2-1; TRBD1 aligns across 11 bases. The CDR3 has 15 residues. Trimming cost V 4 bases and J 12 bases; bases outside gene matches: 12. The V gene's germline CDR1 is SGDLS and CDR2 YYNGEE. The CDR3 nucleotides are TGTGCCAGCAGCAACCGGGACAGGGGGGATGAAGGGCAGTTCTTC. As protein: CASSNRDRGDEGQFF.

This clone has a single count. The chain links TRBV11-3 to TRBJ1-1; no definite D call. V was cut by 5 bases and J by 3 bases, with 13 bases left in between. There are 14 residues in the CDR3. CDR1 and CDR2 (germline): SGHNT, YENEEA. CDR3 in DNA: TGTGCCAGCAGCCGGTATGGGGAGGACACTGAAGCTTTCTTT. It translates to CASSRYGEDTEAFF.

The CDR3 protein is CASSEPRSGETEAFF. CDR3 nucleotides: TGTGCCAGCAGTGAACCCCGTAGTGGGGAGACTGAAGCTTTCTTT. This rearrangement joins TRBV25-1 to TRBJ1-1; D is ambiguous. Per germline, CDR1 MGHDK and CDR2 SYGVNS. V was cut by 2 bases and J by 5 bases, with 15 bases left in between. The CDR3 spans 15 residues.

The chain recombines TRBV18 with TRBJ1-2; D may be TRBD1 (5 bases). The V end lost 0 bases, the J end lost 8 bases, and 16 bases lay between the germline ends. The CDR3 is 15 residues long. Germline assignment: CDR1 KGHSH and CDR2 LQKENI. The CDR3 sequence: CASSPPGGPSAGYTF. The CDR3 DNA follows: TGTGCCAGCTCACCACCGGGGGGTCCGTCCGCCGGCTACACCTTC.